This T cell receptor (beta chain) was recorded in a study of beta chain features in type 1 diabetes. Study conclusions and caveats: Moderately but significantly shorter TCRB CDR3s were found in Type 1 diabetes patients in all four CD4+ subsets.

Averaging roughly 120 mL, one heparinised blood draw came from each individual donor. Populations isolated by sorting all had purity greater than 95%. V gave up 2 bases and J gave up 3 bases; unmatched junction bases: 8. The CDR3 sequence is 16 residues long. Germline-derived CDR1 and CDR2 are SGDLS and YYNGEE. Comment on this clone: Antigen specificity is unknown.

The sequenced template was cDNA made from the entire isolated RNA. Libraries were prepared by immunoSEQ multiplex PCR; TCRdb keeps only in-frame clonotypes and omits some of them. The table lists under 300,000 clones, around 25% of them singletons. The genes are TRBV9 and TRBJ1-5, with TRBD1 identical over 7 bases. The source material was naive CD4+ T cells from blood. The receptor was isolated from a woman aged 25 to 39 with type 1 diabetes. Written as DNA, the CDR3 is TGTGCCAGCAGCGTGGGGGACAGCCCTATCAATCAGCCCCAGCATTTT. Translated: CASSVGDSPINQPQHF.